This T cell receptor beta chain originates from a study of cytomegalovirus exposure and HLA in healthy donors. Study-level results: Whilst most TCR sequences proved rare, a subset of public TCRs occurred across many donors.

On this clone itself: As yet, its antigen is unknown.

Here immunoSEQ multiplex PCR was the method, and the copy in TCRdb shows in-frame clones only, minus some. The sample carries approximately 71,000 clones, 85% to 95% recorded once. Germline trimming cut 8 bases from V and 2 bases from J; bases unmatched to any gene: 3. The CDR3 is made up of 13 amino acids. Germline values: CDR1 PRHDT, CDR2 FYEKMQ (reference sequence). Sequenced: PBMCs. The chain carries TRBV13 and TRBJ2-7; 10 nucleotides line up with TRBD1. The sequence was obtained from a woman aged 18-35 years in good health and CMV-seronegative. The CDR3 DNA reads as TGTGCCAGCTCTGGACAGGGGGCCTACGAGCAGTACTTC. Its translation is CASSGQGAYEQYF. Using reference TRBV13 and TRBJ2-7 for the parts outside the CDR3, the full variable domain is AAGVIQSPRHLIKEKRETATLKCYPIPRHDTVYWYQQGPGQDPQFLISFYEKMQSDKGSIPDRFSAQQFSDYHSELNMSSLELGDSALYFCASSGQGAYEQYFGPGTRLTVT.